These T cell receptor beta chains were read from a single sample in a study of PD-1 blockade in classical Hodgkin lymphoma. TCRdb's copy holds only in-frame clones and misses some; the assay was immunoSEQ multiplex PCR. The table includes around 23,000 clones, about 81% detected once. The sample was peripheral blood mononuclear cells (PBMCs), taken before the fourth cycle of nivolumab. These receptors came from a human donor with classical Hodgkin lymphoma. The conserved cysteine and the conserved F or W are not part of the CDR3 here.

v_call cdr3_aa
TRBV19 ASSIGGPAGNQPQH
TRBV9 ASSGKDSTDTQY
TRBV19 ASSIGAGLGNTEAF
TRBV30 AWSRGDRYGYT
TRBV6-6 ASSTGVNSPLH
TRBV28 ASRVGRPSAYEQY
TRBV4-1 ASSQGSPGSGNTIY
TRBV19 ASSMNGGGRETQY
TRBV5-6 ASSLNTEAF
TRBV30 AWNLGEGETQY
TRBV25-1 ASMPRGEATEAF
TRBV18 ASSPSGTGHTGELF
TRBV27 ASSFRGAHGGYT
TRBV5-1 ASSLSRGPPNYGYT
TRBV30 AWSVGRVTEAF
TRBV27 ASSSGLAALSSYNEQF
TRBV9 ASSPRGVDSPLH
TRBV19 ASSMNRGETQY
TRBV27 ASSLKRRGLRFLDNEQF
TRBV4-3 ASSQEQSNQPQH
TRBV11-3 ASSSYRGRGGYT
TRBV19 ASRSWGGSSYEQY
TRBV5-1 ASSGGAGWETQY
TRBV30 AWSDGNKETQY
TRBV4-3 ASSQGLAGGTLTSTDTQY
TRBV19 ATSYGRAYTEAF
TRBV4-3 ASSQGATEGYGYT
TRBV11-2 ASSLGRTRNYNEQF
TRBV29-1 SVSPRQGEQY
TRBV7-8 ASSFRIPGYEQY
TRBV6-6 ASSFRYEQY
TRBV4-3 ASSQDSPVWRGELNTEAF
TRBV27 ASSRDRAAGYSPLH
TRBV5-1 ASSPFGADTQY
TRBV25-1 ASSEYPQLYGYT
TRBV30 AWSRGSGEQY
TRBV6-6 ASTATTFNQPQH
TRBV28 ASSLRGTEAF
TRBV5-1 ASSFSDRSPAGAQY
TRBV10-1 ASSGWTGELF
TRBV7-3 ASSFNSGETYNEQF
TRBV19 ASSLRTVITEAF
TRBV27 ASSPKVQETQY
TRBV30 AWSPGPSPTSEAF
TRBV29-1 SADGLAAYNEQF
TRBV7-2 ASSSEALGTGELF
TRBV19 ASSISGTGLLGAF
TRBV5-1 ASSLDYLITDTQY
TRBV6-1 ASSEFLAGRTQPQH
TRBV7-6 ASSLETGSSSYYEQY
TRBV28 ASSLLDRETTQY
TRBV12-5 ASGAPDRVLYEQY
TRBV2 ASSAPVDSLWGRGTEAF
TRBV28 ASSFQGAGRDQPQH
TRBV11-3 ASSQGRQDEQY
TRBV7-9 ASSAGRYLNTEAF
TRBV7-2 ASSLNPVGEQY
TRBV6-5 ASSLGGGHEQY
TRBV27 ASSLRGEVPTDTQY